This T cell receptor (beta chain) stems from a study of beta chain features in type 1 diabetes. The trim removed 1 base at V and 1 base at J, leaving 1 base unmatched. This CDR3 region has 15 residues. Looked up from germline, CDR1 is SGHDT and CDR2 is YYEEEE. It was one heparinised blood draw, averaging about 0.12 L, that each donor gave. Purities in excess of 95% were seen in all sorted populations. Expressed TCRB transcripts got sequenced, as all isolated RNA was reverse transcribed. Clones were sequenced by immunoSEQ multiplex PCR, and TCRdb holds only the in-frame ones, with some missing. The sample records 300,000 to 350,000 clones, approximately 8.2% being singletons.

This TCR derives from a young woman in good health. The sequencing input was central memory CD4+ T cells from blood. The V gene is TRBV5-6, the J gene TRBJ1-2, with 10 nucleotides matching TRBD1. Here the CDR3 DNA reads TGTGCCAGCAGCTTGAGGACAGGGGGTAACTATGGCTACACCTTC. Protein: CASSLRTGGNYGYTF.